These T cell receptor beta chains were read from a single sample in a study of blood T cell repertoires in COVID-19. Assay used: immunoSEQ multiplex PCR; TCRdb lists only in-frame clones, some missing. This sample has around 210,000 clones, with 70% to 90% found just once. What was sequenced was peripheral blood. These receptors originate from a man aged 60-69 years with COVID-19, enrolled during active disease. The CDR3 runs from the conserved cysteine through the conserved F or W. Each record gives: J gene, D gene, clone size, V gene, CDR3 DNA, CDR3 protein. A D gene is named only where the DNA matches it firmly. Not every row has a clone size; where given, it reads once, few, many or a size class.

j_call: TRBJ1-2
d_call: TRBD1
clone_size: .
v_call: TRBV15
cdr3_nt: TGTGCCACCAGCAGATCACAGGGGGGGTATGGCTACACCTTC
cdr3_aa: CATSRSQGGYGYTF

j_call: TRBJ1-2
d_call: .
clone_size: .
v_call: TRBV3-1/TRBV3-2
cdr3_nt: TGTGCCAGCAGCCAAGAAACAACACAGGCTAACTATGGCTACACCTTC
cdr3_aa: CASSQETTQANYGYTF

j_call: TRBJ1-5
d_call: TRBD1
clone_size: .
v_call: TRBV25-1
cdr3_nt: TGTGCCAGCAGTGATGGACAGGGTATACATCAGCCCCAGCATTTT
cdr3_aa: CASSDGQGIHQPQHF

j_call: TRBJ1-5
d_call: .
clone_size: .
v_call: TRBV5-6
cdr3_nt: TGTGCCAGCAGCTCAAACCCGGGACAAGGATTTCGCAATCAGCCCCAGCATTTT
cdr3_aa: CASSSNPGQGFRNQPQHF

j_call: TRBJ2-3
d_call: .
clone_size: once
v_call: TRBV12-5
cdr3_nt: TGTGCTAGTCCCCGGGGTTATACGCAGTATTTT
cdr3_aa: CASPRGYTQYF

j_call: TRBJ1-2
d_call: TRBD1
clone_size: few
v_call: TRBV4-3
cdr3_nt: TGCGCCAGCAGCCAAGAAAACAGGGGTATCTATGGCTACACCTTC
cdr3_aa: CASSQENRGIYGYTF

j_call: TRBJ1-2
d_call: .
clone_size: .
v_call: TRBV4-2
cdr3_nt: TGTGCCAGCAGCCAAGATTACGGGTACTATGGCTACACCTTC
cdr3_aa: CASSQDYGYYGYTF

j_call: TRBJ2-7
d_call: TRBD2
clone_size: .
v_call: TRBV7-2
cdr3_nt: TGTGCCAGCAGAGCTAGCGGGAGGGGCTACGAGCAGTACTTC
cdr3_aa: CASRASGRGYEQYF

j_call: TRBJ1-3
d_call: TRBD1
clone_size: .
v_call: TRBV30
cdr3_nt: TGTGCCTGGAGTGTGGACAGGGAGTACACCATATATTTT
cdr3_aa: CAWSVDREYTIYF

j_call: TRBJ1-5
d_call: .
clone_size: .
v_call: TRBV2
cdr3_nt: TGTGCCAGCAGTGACTACAGGCGGAATCAGCCCCAGCATTTT
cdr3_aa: CASSDYRRNQPQHF

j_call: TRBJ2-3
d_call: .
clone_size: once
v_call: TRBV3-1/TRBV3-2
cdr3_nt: TGTGCCAGCAGCAAAAGCGGTAGCACAGATACGCAGTATTTT
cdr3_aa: CASSKSGSTDTQYF

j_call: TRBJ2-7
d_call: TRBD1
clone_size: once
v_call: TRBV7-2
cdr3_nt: TGTGCCAGCAGCCTGAAGGGACAGGGGAATTACGAGCAGTACTTC
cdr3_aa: CASSLKGQGNYEQYF

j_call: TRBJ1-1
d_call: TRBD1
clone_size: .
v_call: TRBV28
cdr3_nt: TGTGCCAGCAGATCCGGGACAGGGGAGCCTGAAGCTTTCTTT
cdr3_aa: CASRSGTGEPEAFF

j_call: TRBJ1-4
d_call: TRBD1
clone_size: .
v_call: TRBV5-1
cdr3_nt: TGCGCCAGCAGCTTGGTGAACAGGGGTGAAAAACTGTTTTTT
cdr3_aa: CASSLVNRGEKLFF

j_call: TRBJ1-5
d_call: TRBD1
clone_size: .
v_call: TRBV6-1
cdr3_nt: TGTGCCAGCAGTGCTGGCAGGGGGCTGGTAGGACAGCCCCAGCATTTT
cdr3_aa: CASSAGRGLVGQPQHF

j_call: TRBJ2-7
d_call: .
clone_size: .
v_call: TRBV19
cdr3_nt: TGTGCCAGTAGTATCAGGACAAGCCACGAGCAGTACTTC
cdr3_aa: CASSIRTSHEQYF

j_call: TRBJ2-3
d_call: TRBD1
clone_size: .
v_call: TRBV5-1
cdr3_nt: TGCGCCAGCAGCTCCCGGGACAGGGATCTACAATACCAGTATTTT
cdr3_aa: CASSSRDRDLQYQYF

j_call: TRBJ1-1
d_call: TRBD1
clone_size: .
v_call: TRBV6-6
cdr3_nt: TGTGCCAGCAGGAGGACAGGGGGGTATGGTGGAACTGAAGCTTTCTTT
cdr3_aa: CASRRTGGYGGTEAFF

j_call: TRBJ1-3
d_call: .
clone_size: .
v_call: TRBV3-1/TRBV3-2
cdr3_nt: TGTGCCAGCAGCCAAGTGGATCTAGACTCTGGAAACACCATATATTTT
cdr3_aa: CASSQVDLDSGNTIYF

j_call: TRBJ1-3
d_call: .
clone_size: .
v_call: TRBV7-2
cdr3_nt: TGTGCCAGCAGCTCCAGTGGTGGAAACACCATATATTTT
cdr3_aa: CASSSSGGNTIYF

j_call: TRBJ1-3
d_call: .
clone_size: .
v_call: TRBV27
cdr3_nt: TGTGCCAGCGGCCCCATTCGGGGCTCTGGAAACACCATATATTTT
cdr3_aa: CASGPIRGSGNTIYF

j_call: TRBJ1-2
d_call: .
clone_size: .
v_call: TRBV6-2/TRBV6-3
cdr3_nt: TGTGCCAGCAGTTCCGACAGGAACTATGGCTACACCTTC
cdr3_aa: CASSSDRNYGYTF

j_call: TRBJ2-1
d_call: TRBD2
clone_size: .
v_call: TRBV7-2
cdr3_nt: TGTGCCAGCAGCTTCGGGGGGGGCGCCTACAATGAGCAGTTCTTC
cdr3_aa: CASSFGGGAYNEQFF

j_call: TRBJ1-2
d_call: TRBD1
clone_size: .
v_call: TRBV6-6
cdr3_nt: TGTGCCAGCAGACGGGGACAGGGCAGCTATGGCTACACCTTC
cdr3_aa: CASRRGQGSYGYTF

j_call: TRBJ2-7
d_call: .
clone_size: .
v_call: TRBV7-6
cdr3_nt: TGTGCCAGCAGCTTAGCGCAGGGCGAGCAGTACTTC
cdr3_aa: CASSLAQGEQYF

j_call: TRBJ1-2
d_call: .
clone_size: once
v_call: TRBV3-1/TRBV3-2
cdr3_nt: TGTGCCAGCAGTGCACAGGGTAGGTATGGCTACACCTTC
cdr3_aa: CASSAQGRYGYTF

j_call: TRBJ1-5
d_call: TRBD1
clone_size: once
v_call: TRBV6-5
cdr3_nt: TGTGCCAGCAGTTGGACAGGGGAAAATCAGCCCCAGCATTTT
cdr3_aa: CASSWTGENQPQHF

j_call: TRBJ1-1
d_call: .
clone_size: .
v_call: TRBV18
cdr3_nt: TGTGCCAGCTCACTTGACAGCGTGAACACTGAAGCTTTCTTT
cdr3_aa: CASSLDSVNTEAFF

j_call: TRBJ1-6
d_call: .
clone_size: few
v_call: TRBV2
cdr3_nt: TGTGCCAGCACCAGGGGTGGTTCACCCCTCCACTTT
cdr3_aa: CASTRGGSPLHF

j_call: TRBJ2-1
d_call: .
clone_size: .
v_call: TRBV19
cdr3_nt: TGTGCCAGCTCGGCTAGCAGGAGTTCCTACAATGAGCAGTTCTTC
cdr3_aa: CASSASRSSYNEQFF

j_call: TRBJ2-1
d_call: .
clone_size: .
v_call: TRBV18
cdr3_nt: TGTGCCAGCTCACCCCGACAGGACAATGAGCAGTTCTTC
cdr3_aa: CASSPRQDNEQFF

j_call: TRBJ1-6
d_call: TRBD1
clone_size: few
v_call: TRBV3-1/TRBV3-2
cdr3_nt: TGTGCCAGCAGCCCGGGACAGAATAATTCACCCCTCCACTTT
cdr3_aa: CASSPGQNNSPLHF

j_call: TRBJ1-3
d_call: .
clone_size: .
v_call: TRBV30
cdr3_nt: TGTGCCTGGAGTGTACTGCTGGGAAACACCATATATTTT
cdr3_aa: CAWSVLLGNTIYF

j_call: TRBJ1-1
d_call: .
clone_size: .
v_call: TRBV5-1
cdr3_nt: TGCGCCAGCAGCTTGCGAGGGGGCACTGAAGCTTTCTTT
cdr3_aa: CASSLRGGTEAFF

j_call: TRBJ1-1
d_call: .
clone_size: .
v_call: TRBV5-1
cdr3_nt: TGCGCCAGCAGCTTGCTTGGGGACATGGGGACTGAAGCTTTCTTT
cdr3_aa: CASSLLGDMGTEAFF

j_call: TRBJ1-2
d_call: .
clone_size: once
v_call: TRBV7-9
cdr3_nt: TGTGCCAGCAGCCTAGAGCCCCCGTATGATAACTATGGCTACACCTTC
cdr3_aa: CASSLEPPYDNYGYTF

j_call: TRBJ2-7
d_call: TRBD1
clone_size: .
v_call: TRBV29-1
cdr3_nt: TGCAGCGTTGGGACAGGAGCCTACGAGCAGTACTTC
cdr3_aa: CSVGTGAYEQYF

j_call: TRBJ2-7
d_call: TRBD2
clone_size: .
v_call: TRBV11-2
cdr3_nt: TGTGCCAGCAGCTTAAGGCTAGCGGGAAATCCGTCCTACGAGCAGTACTTC
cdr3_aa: CASSLRLAGNPSYEQYF

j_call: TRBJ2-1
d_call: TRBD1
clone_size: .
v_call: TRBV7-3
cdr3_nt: TGTGCCAGCAGCCCCGACAGGGGGACCTACAATGAGCAGTTCTTC
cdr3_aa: CASSPDRGTYNEQFF

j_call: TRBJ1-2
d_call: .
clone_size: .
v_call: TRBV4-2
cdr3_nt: TGTGTCAGCAGCCAAGAAAACGGGTTTGGCTACACCTTC
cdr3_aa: CVSSQENGFGYTF

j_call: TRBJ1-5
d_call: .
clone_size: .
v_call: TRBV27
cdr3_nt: TGTGCCAGCAGTTTATCGAGGGTTCCCTATAGCAATCAGCCCCAGCATTTT
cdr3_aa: CASSLSRVPYSNQPQHF

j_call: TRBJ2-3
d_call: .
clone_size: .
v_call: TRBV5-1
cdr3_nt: TGCGCCAGCAGCTGGGGGGGCACAGATACGCAGTATTTT
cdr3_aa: CASSWGGTDTQYF

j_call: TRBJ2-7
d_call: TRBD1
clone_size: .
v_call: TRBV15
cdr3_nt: TGTGCCACCAGCCACCGGGACAGGGGGATCGACGAGCAGTACTTC
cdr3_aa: CATSHRDRGIDEQYF

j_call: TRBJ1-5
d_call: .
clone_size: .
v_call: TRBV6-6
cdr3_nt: TGTGCCAGCAGTCTACGAGAAGGGGCTTATAGCAATCAGCCCCAGCATTTT
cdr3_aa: CASSLREGAYSNQPQHF

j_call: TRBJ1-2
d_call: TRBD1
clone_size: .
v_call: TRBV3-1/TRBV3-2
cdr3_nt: TGTGCCAGCAGCCTGACACCGGGACAGGGGGCGAAAGGCTACACCTTC
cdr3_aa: CASSLTPGQGAKGYTF

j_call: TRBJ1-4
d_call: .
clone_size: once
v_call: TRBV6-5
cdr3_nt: TGTGCCAGCAGTTACCTCCATAGTGGTGAAAAACTGTTTTTT
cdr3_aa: CASSYLHSGEKLFF

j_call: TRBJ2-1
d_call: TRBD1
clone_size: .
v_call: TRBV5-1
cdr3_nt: TGCGCCAGCAGGCCGGACAGGGGGACTCACAATGAGCAGTTCTTC
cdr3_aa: CASRPDRGTHNEQFF

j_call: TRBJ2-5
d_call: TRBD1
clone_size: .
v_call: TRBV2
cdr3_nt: TGTGCCAGCAGTACGGACAGGGGCGGCCAAGAGACCCAGTACTTC
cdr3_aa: CASSTDRGGQETQYF

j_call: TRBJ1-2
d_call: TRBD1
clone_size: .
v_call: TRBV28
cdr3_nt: TGTGCCAGCAGGGGGGACAGGGGCGGCTACACCTTC
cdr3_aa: CASRGDRGGYTF

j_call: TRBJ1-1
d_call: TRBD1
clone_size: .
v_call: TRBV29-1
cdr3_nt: TGCAGCGTTGGCCCTACCGGGCCGGACAGGGCTGAAGCTTTCTTT
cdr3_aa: CSVGPTGPDRAEAFF

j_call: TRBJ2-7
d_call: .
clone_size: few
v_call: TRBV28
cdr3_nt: TGTGCCAGCAGCCGCGGGTCCTACGAGCAGTACTTC
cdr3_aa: CASSRGSYEQYF

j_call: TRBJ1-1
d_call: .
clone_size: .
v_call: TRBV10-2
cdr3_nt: TGCGCCAGCAGTGTCTCGGGGTGGACTGAAGCTTTCTTT
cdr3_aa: CASSVSGWTEAFF

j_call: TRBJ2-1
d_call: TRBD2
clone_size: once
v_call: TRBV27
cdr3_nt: TGTGCCAGCAGTCCGGGGACTAGCGGGATCCGGAGACTAAATAATGAGCAGTTCTTC
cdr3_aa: CASSPGTSGIRRLNNEQFF

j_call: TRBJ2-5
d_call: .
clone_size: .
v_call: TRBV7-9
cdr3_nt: TGTGCCAGCAGCTTAGCGGGGGCAGACCAAGAGACCCAGTACTTC
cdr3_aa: CASSLAGADQETQYF

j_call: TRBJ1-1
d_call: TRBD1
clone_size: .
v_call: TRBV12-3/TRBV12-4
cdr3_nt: TGTGCCAGCACCCTCGGGACAGCGCAAGAAGCTTTCTTT
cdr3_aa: CASTLGTAQEAFF

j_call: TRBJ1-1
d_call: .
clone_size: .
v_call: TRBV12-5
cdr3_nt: TGTGCTAGTGGTTTGACCTTCGGGGACACTGAAGCTTTCTTT
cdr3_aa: CASGLTFGDTEAFF

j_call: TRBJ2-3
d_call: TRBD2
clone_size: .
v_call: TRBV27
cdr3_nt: TGTGCCAGCACGTATAGCGGGAGGACCGGGGATACGCAGTATTTT
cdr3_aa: CASTYSGRTGDTQYF

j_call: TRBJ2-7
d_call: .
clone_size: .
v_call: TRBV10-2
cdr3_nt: TGCGCCAGCAGTGCCCTAGTTGTAACTCTGCAGTACTTC
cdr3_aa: CASSALVVTLQYF